The present T cell receptor (beta chain) was sequenced within a study of CXCR3-negative and CXCR3-positive naive CD8 T cells. Findings and limits, study-wide: Both naive subsets had comparably high diversity; memory CD8+ cells much lower.

All TRB cDNA libraries came from 5' RACE performed with UMI labels. TCRdb reprocessed the 5' RACE reads, with one entry per CDR3 protein and no DNA. The sample shows tens of thousands of distinct CDR3 sequences, and approximately 0.42% sits with its ten largest clones. With regard to this clonotype: What it binds is not known.

Triplicate sorting captured hundreds of thousands of cells each from every CD8+ T cell subset. The receptor's source is a human donor in good health. Some clones in this sample may be carry-over from other donors' samples. Input material: naive CXCR3- CD8+ T cells from blood. The subset was: CD45RO-CCR7+CD27+CD95- naive CD8+ T cells lacking CXCR3 (TNR3-).

CDR3 loop: CASSPGQVYEQYF. J is TRBJ2-7 and V is TRBV2; the D call of TRBD1 rests on TCRdb alone, since no DNA is present to check it. This CDR3 spans 13 amino acids. Looked up from germline, CDR1 is SNHLY and CDR2 is FYNNEI.